The rows below give T cell receptor beta chains drawn from one sample of a study of cytomegalovirus exposure and HLA in healthy donors. Sequencing used immunoSEQ multiplex PCR; TCRdb keeps in-frame clones, though not all of them. The sample lists around 92,000 clones, more than 60% occurring once. The material sequenced was PBMCs. Receptors were obtained from a man aged 55 to 70 in good health and CMV-seropositive. Both conserved end residues are part of each CDR3.

v_gene,j_gene,CDR3aa
TRBV6-6,TRBJ2-1,CASSITTSGVYNEQFF
TRBV6-5,TRBJ1-2,CASSYVGGNYGYTF
TRBV10-3,TRBJ1-1,CAISDTVNTEAFF
TRBV9,TRBJ2-7,CASSFSSYEQYF
TRBV15,TRBJ1-1,CATSRERGTEAFF
TRBV15,TRBJ1-2,CATSRDPRKPVDRANYGYTF
TRBV28,TRBJ1-5,CASSSRTGNNQPQHF
TRBV29-1,TRBJ1-1,CSVEDLDTVTTEAFF
TRBV5-4,TRBJ2-7,CASSLGRDKSAYEQYF
TRBV2,TRBJ2-3,CASSAQGQGGNTQYF
TRBV6-5,TRBJ1-1,CASSYSITDTEAFF
TRBV7-2,TRBJ2-4,CASSLPPTGSMVNIQYF
TRBV2,TRBJ1-2,CASSTGGGYTF
TRBV2,TRBJ1-2,CASLEDSVYGYTF
TRBV4-2,TRBJ1-6,CASRRGGGDSPLHF
TRBV19,TRBJ2-2,CASSSSGSITGELFF
TRBV4-1,TRBJ2-1,CASSQDGGGSYNEQFF
TRBV30,TRBJ2-3,CAWDLRGGTDTQYF
TRBV19,TRBJ1-5,CASSKDRALVQHF
TRBV7-6,TRBJ2-3,CASSLLASGGTSTDTQYF
TRBV7-2,TRBJ2-7,CASSPSSGGLREQYF
TRBV19,TRBJ2-7,CASSTDPGTYYYEQYF
TRBV6-1,TRBJ2-3,CASSEGQGRGTDTQYF
TRBV12-1,TRBJ2-7,CASSPISGTGVYEQYF
TRBV20-1,TRBJ2-1,CSARVNNEQFF
TRBV5-1,TRBJ1-4,CASRAGTGNEKLFF